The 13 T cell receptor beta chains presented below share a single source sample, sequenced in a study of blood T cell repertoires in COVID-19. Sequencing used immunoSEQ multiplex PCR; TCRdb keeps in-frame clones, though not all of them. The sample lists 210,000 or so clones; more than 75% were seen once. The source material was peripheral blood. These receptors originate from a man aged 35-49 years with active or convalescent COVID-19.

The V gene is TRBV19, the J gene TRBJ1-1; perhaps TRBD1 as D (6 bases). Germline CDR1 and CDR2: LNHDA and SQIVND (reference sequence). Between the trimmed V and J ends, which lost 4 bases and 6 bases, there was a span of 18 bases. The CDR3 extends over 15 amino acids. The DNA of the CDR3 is TGTGCCAGTAGTACCGCGAGACAGGTCTCCGCTGAAGCTTTCTTT. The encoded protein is CASSTARQVSAEAFF.

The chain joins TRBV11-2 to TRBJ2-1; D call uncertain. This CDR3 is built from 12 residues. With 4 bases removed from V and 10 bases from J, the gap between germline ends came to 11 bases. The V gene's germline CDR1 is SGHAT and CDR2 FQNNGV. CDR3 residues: CASSYSSREQFF. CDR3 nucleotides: TGTGCCAGCAGCTACAGCAGCCGGGAGCAGTTCTTC.

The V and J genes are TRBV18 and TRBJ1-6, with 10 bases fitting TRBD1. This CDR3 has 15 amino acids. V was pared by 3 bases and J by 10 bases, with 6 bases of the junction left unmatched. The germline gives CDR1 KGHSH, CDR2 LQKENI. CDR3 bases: TGTGCCAGCTCACCTTCGACAGGGGGCGAATCACCCCTCCACTTT. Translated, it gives CASSPSTGGESPLHF.

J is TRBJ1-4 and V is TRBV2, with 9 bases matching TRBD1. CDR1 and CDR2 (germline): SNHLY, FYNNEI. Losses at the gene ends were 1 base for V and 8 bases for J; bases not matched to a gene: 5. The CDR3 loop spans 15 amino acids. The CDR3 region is CASSEVTGGREKLFF. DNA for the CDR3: TGTGCCAGCAGTGAAGTCACAGGGGGCAGGGAAAAACTGTTTTTT.

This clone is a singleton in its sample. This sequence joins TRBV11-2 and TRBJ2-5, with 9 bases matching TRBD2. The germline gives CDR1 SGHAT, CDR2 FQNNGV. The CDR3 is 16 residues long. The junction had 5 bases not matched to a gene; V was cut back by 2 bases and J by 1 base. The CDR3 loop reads CASSLLAGGLQETQYF. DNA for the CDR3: TGTGCCAGCAGCTTACTGGCGGGAGGGCTCCAAGAGACCCAGTACTTC.

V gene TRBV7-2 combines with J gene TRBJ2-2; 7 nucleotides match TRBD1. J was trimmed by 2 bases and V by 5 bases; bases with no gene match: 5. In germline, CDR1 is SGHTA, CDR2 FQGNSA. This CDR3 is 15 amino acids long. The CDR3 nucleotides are TGTGCCAGCAGCAGCAGACAGGGTAACACCGGGGAGCTGTTTTTT. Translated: CASSSRQGNTGELFF.

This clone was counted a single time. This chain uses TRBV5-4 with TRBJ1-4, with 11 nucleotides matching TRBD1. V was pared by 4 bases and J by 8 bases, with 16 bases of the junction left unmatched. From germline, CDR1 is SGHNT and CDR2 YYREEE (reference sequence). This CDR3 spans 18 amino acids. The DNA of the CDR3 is TGTGCCAGCAGCATTGTTGGGACAGGGGGTAGAACAGGCGAAAAACTGTTTTTT. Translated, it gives CASSIVGTGGRTGEKLFF. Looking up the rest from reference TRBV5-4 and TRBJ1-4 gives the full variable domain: ETGVTQSPTHLIKTRGQQVTLRCSSQSGHNTVSWYQQALGQGPQFIFQYYREEENGRGNFPPRFSGLQFPNYSSELNVNALELDDSALYLCASSIVGTGGRTGEKLFFGSGTQLSVL.

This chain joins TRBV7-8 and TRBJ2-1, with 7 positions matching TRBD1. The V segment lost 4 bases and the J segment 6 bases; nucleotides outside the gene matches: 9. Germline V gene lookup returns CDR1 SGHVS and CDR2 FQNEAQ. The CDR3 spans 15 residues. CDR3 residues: CASSSRQGKGNEQFF. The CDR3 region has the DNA TGTGCCAGCAGCTCTCGACAGGGAAAAGGCAATGAGCAGTTCTTC.

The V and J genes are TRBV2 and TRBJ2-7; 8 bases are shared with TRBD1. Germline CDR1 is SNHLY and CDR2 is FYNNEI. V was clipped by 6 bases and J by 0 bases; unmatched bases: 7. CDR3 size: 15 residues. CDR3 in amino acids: CASSRGTGISYEQYF. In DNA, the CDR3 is TGTGCCAGCAGCCGCGGGACAGGCATCTCCTACGAGCAGTACTTC.

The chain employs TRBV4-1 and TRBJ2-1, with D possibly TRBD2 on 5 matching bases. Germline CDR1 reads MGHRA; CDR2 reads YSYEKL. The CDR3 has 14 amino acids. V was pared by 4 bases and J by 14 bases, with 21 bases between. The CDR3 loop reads CASSPTRRTLGEFF. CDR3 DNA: TGCGCCAGCAGCCCGACCCGGAGGACGCTAGGAGAGTTCTTC.

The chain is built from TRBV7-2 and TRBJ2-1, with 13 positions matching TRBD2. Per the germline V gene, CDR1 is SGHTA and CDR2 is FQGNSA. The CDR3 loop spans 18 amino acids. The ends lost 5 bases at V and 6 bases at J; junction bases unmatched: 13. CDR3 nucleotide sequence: TGTGCCAGCAGCCCCGGGACTAGCGGGATAAGGTCGGGCAATGAGCAGTTCTTC. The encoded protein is CASSPGTSGIRSGNEQFF. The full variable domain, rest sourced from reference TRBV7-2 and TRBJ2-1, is GAGVSQSPSNKVTEKGKDVELRCDPISGHTALYWYRQSLGQGLEFLIYFQGNSAPDKSGLPSDRFSAERTGGSVSTLTIQRTQQEDSAVYLCASSPGTSGIRSGNEQFFGPGTRLTVL.

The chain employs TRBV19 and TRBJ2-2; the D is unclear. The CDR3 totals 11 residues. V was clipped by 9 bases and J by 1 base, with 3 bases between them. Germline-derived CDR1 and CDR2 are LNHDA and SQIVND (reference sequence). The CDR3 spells CASQNTGELFF. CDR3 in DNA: TGTGCCAGCCAGAACACCGGGGAGCTGTTTTTT.

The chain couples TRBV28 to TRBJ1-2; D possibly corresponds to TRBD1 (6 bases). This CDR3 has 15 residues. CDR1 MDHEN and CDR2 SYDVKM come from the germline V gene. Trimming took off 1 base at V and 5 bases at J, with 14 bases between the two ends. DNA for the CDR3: TGTGCCAGCAGTTTATCCGGACAGCTGCTTTATGGCTACACCTTC. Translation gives CASSLSGQLLYGYTF.